These T cell receptor beta chains were read from a single sample in a study of control samples from healthy donors and cancer patients. The table came from immunoSEQ multiplex PCR; TCRdb's copy has only in-frame clones and leaves some out. The table has 84,000 or so clones, 90% to 95% seen once. Specimen: blood. The source of these receptors is a man younger than 40 in good health. Both conserved end residues are part of each CDR3. A D gene is named only where the DNA matches it firmly. Clone size is given for some rows only: seen once, a few or many times, or a class if the clone is expanded.

CDR3nt	CDR3aa	len	v_gene	j_gene	abundance	d_gene
TGTGCCAGCAGGCCACTAGCGGGAGGGCCCTACGAGCAGTACTTC	CASRPLAGGPYEQYF	15	TRBV2	TRBJ2-7	-	TRBD2
TGTGCCAGCAGTTTGTCCAGGGGGCTCAGCAATGAGCAGTTCTTC	CASSLSRGLSNEQFF	15	TRBV28	TRBJ2-1	-	TRBD1
TGTGCCACCAGCAGAGGGGACAGTTATAATTCACCCCTCCACTTT	CATSRGDSYNSPLHF	15	TRBV15	TRBJ1-6	-	TRBD1
TGTGCAAGTCGCTTAGTGGGGACAGGGTGCAACACCATATATTTT	CASRLVGTGCNTIYF	15	TRBV12-2	TRBJ1-3	-	-
TGTGCCAGCAGCTCGCGGACTAGCGGGGGGGGTGAGACCCAGTACTTC	CASSSRTSGGGETQYF	16	TRBV7-2	TRBJ2-5	-	TRBD2
TGTGCCATCAGTCAACAGGGGGCGGGCACCGGGGAGCTGTTTTTT	CAISQQGAGTGELFF	15	TRBV10-3	TRBJ2-2	-	TRBD1
TGTGCCAGCAGGTCGGGACCTAACACTGAAGCTTTCTTT	CASRSGPNTEAFF	13	TRBV27	TRBJ1-1	-	-
TGTGCCAGCAGTTCGACAGACAGGCAGAACACCGGGGAGCTGTTTTTT	CASSSTDRQNTGELFF	16	TRBV7-8	TRBJ2-2	-	-
TGCGCCAGCAGCGGAGGACTAGAACCCTACAATGAGCAGTTCTTC	CASSGGLEPYNEQFF	15	TRBV5-1	TRBJ2-1	-	TRBD2
TGTGCCAGTTCTGAGTTGACAGTGTCCCCCCGCGAGAACTATGGCTACACCTTC	CASSELTVSPRENYGYTF	18	TRBV19	TRBJ1-2	-	-
TGTGCCAGCAGCTTATGGGGGAGCTCCTACAATGAGCAGTTCTTC	CASSLWGSSYNEQFF	15	TRBV13	TRBJ2-1	-	-
TGTGCCAGCAGCTTAGATCGGGTCGGAAACACCATATATTTT	CASSLDRVGNTIYF	14	TRBV7-2	TRBJ1-3	-	-
TGTGCCAGCAGTTACTATAGGAGACCCGGGGAGCTGTTTTTT	CASSYYRRPGELFF	14	TRBV6-2/TRBV6-3	TRBJ2-2	-	-
TGCGCCAGCAGTCAAACCCCGGGTATCTCTGGAAACACCATATATTTT	CASSQTPGISGNTIYF	16	TRBV5-1	TRBJ1-3	-	-
TGTGCCATCAGGGACAGGACGAAGGACACTGAAGCTTTCTTT	CAIRDRTKDTEAFF	14	TRBV10-3	TRBJ1-1	-	TRBD1
TGTGCCAGTACCGAGGCCCTATCCTACGAGCAGTACTTC	CASTEALSYEQYF	13	TRBV6-5	TRBJ2-7	-	-
TGTGCCAGCAGCCCTCCCCTGCGACTAGCGGGAGGGCGGAATACGCAGTATTTT	CASSPPLRLAGGRNTQYF	18	TRBV7-8	TRBJ2-3	-	TRBD2
TGTGCCAGCAGTTACCCCCCTAGGGGCGACTACAATGAGCAGTTCTTC	CASSYPPRGDYNEQFF	16	TRBV6-2/TRBV6-3	TRBJ2-1	once	-
TGTGCCAGCAGCTTACGGGGCGCGGATACGCAGTATTTT	CASSLRGADTQYF	13	TRBV7-2	TRBJ2-3	-	-
TGTGCCAGCAGCTGGGGGACAGGGGGCGTGGAAAAACTGTTTTTT	CASSWGTGGVEKLFF	15	TRBV7-9	TRBJ1-4	-	TRBD1
TGTGCCAGCAGCTTCGGCATACCAGGGGCCGGAAACACCATATATTTT	CASSFGIPGAGNTIYF	16	TRBV5-6	TRBJ1-3	-	-
TGCAGTGCTAGTGTACCCGGGAGGAACACCGGGGAGCTGTTTTTT	CSASVPGRNTGELFF	15	TRBV20-1	TRBJ2-2	-	-
TGCGCCAGCAGCTTGGAGCCAGGGCGGGGTAGCAATCAGCCCCAGCATTTT	CASSLEPGRGSNQPQHF	17	TRBV5-1	TRBJ1-5	-	-
TGTGCCAGCAGCGTTCTAGCGGGAGGATTCCTTGAGCAGTTCTTC	CASSVLAGGFLEQFF	15	TRBV9	TRBJ2-1	once	TRBD2
TGTGCCAGCAGCTTATGGGTTAACAATGAGCAGTTCTTC	CASSLWVNNEQFF	13	TRBV7-8	TRBJ2-1	-	-
TGTGCCAGCAGCTTAGGGATCTCTGGAAACACCATATATTTT	CASSLGISGNTIYF	14	TRBV5-4	TRBJ1-3	-	-
TGTGCCTGGAGCGGGGACAGCAAAATCTCTCGCTATGGCTACACCTTC	CAWSGDSKISRYGYTF	16	TRBV30	TRBJ1-2	-	TRBD1
TGTGCCAGCAGCCAAGATCCGGCAGTGAACACTGAAGCTTTCTTT	CASSQDPAVNTEAFF	15	TRBV4-2	TRBJ1-1	once	-
TGTGCCAGCAGCCAAGAAGCGGGGGGGCCCGAGACCCAGTACTTC	CASSQEAGGPETQYF	15	TRBV4-2	TRBJ2-5	-	TRBD2
TGTGCCAGCAGTTTGGCCCCGGGATCACCCCTCCACTTT	CASSLAPGSPLHF	13	TRBV27	TRBJ1-6	-	-
TGTGCCAGCAGCCCGGGGACAGATGGATTGAGAGAGCAGTACTTC	CASSPGTDGLREQYF	15	TRBV3-1/TRBV3-2	TRBJ2-7	-	TRBD1
TGTGCCAGCAGACAGGACAGTTACAATCAGCCCCAGCATTTT	CASRQDSYNQPQHF	14	TRBV6-6	TRBJ1-5	-	-
TGTGCCAGCAGTGAAAGTTTGAAGTGGGGGGTTAATTCACCCCTCCACTTT	CASSESLKWGVNSPLHF	17	TRBV25-1	TRBJ1-6	-	-
TGTGCCAGCTCACCGGGGGGCGGGCAGAATCAGCCCCAGCATTTT	CASSPGGGQNQPQHF	15	TRBV18	TRBJ1-5	-	-
TGTGCCTGGAGTCTCGGCGGGAGGGCCGCCGGGGAGCTGTTTTTT	CAWSLGGRAAGELFF	15	TRBV30	TRBJ2-2	-	TRBD2
TGTGCCAGCAGTGGCGACAGGGGGCGCCGGACTGAAGCTTTCTTT	CASSGDRGRRTEAFF	15	TRBV2	TRBJ1-1	-	TRBD1